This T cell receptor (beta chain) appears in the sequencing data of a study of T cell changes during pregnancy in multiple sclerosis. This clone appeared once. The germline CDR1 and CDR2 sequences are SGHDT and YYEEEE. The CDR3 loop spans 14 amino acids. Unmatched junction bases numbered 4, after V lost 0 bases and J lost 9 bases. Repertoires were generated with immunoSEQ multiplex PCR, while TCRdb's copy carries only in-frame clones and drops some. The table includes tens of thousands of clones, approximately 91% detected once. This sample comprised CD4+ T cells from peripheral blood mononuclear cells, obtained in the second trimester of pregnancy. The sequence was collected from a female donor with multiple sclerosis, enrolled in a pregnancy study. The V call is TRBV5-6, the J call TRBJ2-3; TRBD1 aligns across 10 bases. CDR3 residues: CASSLGDRGGTQYF. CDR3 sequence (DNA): TGTGCCAGCAGCTTGGGGGACAGGGGTGGCACGCAGTATTTT.